Only a few counts were recorded for the clone carrying this T cell receptor (beta chain). Antigen: not known. The PCR contained 60 Vbeta and 13 Jbeta primers. Study processing details: Approximately 11 million of the about 80 million unique TCR beta chains counted in a later analysis were shared. Assay used: immunoSEQ multiplex PCR; TCRdb lists only in-frame clones, some missing. V and J calls and clone size are copied from that table; D and trimming were computed from the DNA. The table shows roughly 150,000 clones, with roughly two thirds occurring only once. This record belongs to a study of cytomegalovirus exposure and HLA in healthy donors. As for the study in general: In a previous analysis, around 120 million unique TCR beta sequences were found from 150 million to 200 million T cells. The study's early data release held tens of millions of unique TCRs from HLA-typed donors. Study-level results: Specificity for CMV antigens was confirmed in vitro for a few of the CMV-associated chains.

V lost 5 bases and J 8 bases, leaving 12 bases between the germline ends. The CDR3 contains 12 residues. The germline CDR1 and CDR2 sequences are SEHNR and FQNEAQ (reference sequence). The sequence came from a woman between 18 and 29 years old in good health and CMV-seropositive. Sequenced input: PBMCs. The V gene is TRBV7-9, the J gene TRBJ1-1; maybe TRBD1 (6 bases). The CDR3 here is CASSQDSQEAFF. CDR3 coding DNA: TGTGCCAGCAGCCAGGACAGCCAAGAAGCTTTCTTT.